Given below is one T cell receptor (beta chain) in context. Its antigen is currently unknown. The data derive from a study of cytomegalovirus exposure and HLA in healthy donors. V lost 8 bases, J lost 5 bases, and 16 bases lay in between. Germline CDR1 reads MDHEN; CDR2 reads SYDVKM. The CDR3 consists of 14 residues. Overall study results and limits: A few of the chains that were CMV-associated were confirmed in vitro to be specific for CMV antigens.

60 Vbeta and 13 Jbeta primers were used in PCR. TCRdb's copy holds only in-frame clones and misses some; the assay was immunoSEQ multiplex PCR. The sample yields over 130,000 clones, about 79% seen once. This chain joins TRBV28 and TRBJ2-1, with D possibly matching TRBD1 (6 bases). The clonotype originates from a male donor in good health and CMV-seronegative. The sequenced sample was PBMCs. The DNA of the CDR3 is TGTGCCAGCTCAACAGGGTTTAGGAACAATGAGCAGTTCTTC. Amino acids: CASSTGFRNNEQFF. The whole variable domain, remainder taken from reference TRBV28 and TRBJ2-1, is DVKVTQSSRYLVKRTGEKVFLECVQDMDHENMFWYRQDPGLGLRLIYFSYDVKMKEKGDIPEGYSVSREKKERFSLILESASTNQTSMYLCASSTGFRNNEQFFGPGTRLTVL.